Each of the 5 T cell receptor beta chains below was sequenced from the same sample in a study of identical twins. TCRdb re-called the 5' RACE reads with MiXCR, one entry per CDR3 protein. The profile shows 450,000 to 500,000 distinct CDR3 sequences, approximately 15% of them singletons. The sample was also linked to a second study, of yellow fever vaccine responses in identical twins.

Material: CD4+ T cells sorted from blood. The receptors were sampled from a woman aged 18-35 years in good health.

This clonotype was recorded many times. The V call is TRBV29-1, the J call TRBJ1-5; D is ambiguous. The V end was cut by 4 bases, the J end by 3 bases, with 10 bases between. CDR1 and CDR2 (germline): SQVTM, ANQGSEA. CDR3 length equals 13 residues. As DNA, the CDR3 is TGCAGCGTTGGAGTACAGAACAATCAGCCCCAGCATTTT. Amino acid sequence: CSVGVQNNQPQHF.

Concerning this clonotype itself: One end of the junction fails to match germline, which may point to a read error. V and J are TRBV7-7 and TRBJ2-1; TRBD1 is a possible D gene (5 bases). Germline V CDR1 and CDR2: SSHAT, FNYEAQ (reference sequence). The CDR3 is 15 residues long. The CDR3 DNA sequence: TGTGCTAGCAGCTTGACGACAGAATCCTCGGATGAGCAGTTCTTC. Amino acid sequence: CASSLTTESSDEQFF.

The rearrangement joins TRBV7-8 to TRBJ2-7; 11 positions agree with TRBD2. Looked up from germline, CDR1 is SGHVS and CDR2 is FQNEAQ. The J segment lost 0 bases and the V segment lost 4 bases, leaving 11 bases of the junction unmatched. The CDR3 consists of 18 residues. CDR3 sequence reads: CASSSQVPLAGGSYEQYF. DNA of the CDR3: TGTGCCAGCAGCTCACAAGTTCCCCTAGCGGGAGGCTCCTACGAGCAGTACTTC. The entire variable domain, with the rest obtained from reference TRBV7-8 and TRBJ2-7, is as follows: GAGVSQSPRYKVAKRGQDVALRCDPISGHVSLFWYQQALGQGPEFLTYFQNEAQLDKSGLPSDRFFAERPEGSVSTLKIQRTQQEDSAVYLCASSSQVPLAGGSYEQYFGPGTRLTVT.

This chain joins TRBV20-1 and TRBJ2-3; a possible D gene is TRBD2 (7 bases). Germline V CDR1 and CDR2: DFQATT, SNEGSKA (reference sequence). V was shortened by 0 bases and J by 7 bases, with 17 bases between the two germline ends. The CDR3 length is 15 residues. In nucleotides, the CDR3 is TGCAGTGCTAGAGACCCGGGGGGCCGGGAATATACGCAGTATTTT. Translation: CSARDPGGREYTQYF.

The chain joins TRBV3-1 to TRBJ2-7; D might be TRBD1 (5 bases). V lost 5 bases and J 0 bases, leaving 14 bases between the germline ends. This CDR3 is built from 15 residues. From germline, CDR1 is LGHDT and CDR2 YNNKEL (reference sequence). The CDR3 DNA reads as TGTGCCAGCAGCGAAACCCCAGGGTTCTCCTACGAGCAGTACTTC. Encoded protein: CASSETPGFSYEQYF.